These 5 T cell receptor beta chains were all obtained from the same sample, sequenced in a study of blood T cell repertoires in COVID-19. TCRdb keeps only in-frame clones here, not all; method: immunoSEQ multiplex PCR. The table lists about 670,000 clones, over 80% of them singletons. Material: peripheral blood. Receptor source: a woman in her late teens or twenties with acute or convalescent COVID-19.

The chain recombines TRBV4-3 with TRBJ1-2, with unresolved D. Germline CDR1 reads LGHNA; CDR2 reads YSLEER. The ends were cut back, 1 base at V and 3 bases at J, with 12 bases in the middle. The CDR3 covers 15 residues. The CDR3 sequence: CASSQVRWADYGYTF. In DNA form, the CDR3 reads TGCGCCAGCAGCCAAGTAAGGTGGGCCGACTATGGCTACACCTTC.

This clone appeared once. The gene calls are TRBV6-2 or TRBV6-3 and TRBJ2-7; maybe TRBD2 (6 bases). V was cut by 2 bases and J by 7 bases, with 15 bases left in between. Germline V gene data show CDR1 as MNHEY and CDR2 as SVGEGT. This CDR3 spans 14 amino acids. The chain's CDR3 is CASSYPARGQEQYF. CDR3 DNA: TGTGCCAGCAGTTACCCCGCGCGGGGTCAGGAGCAGTACTTC.

V gene TRBV4-1 combines with J gene TRBJ2-3, with 8 bases fitting TRBD1. CDR1 is MGHRA and CDR2 is YSYEKL in the germline V gene. This CDR3 contains 16 residues. The ends lost 3 bases at V and 2 bases at J; junction bases unmatched: 7. The DNA of the CDR3 is TGCGCCAGCAGCCACCTAGGACAGGGTCTCACAGATACGCAGTATTTT. Its protein product is CASSHLGQGLTDTQYF.

This clone was found once. The chain uses TRBV30 and TRBJ1-2, with D possibly being TRBD1 (6 bases). The CDR3 covers 12 residues. Germline CDR1 and CDR2: GTSNPN and SVGIG (reference sequence). V lost 6 bases to trimming and J lost 6 bases, with 14 bases between them. For the CDR3, the DNA is TGTGCCTGCCCTAACAGGGACCATGGCTACACCTTC. As protein: CACPNRDHGYTF.

The V call is TRBV5-1, the J call TRBJ1-2; 8 bases line up with TRBD1. J gave up 3 bases and V 5 bases, and 9 bases lay outside the gene matches. Germline V gives CDR1 SGHRS, CDR2 YFSETQ. CDR3 size: 15 residues. The CDR3 DNA sequence: TGCGCCAGCAGAGAATTCACAGGGGGGGACTATGGCTACACCTTC. This translates into CASREFTGGDYGYTF.